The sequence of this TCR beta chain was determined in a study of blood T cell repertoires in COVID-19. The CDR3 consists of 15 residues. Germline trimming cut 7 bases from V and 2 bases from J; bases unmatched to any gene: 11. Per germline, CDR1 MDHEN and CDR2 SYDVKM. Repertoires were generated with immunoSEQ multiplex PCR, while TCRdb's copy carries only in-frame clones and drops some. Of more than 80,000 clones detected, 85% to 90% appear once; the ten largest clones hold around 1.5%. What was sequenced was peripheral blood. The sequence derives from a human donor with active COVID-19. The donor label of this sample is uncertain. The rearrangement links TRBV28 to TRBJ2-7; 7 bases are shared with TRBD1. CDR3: CASIYSGTAAYEQYF. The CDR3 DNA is TGTGCCAGCATCTATTCCGGGACAGCAGCCTACGAGCAGTACTTC.